This T cell receptor beta chain was sequenced in a study of human T cells and chemical hapten exposure. TCRdb called the RACE reads again in MiXCR, with one record for every CDR3 protein. The data show about 270,000 distinct CDR3 sequences, roughly 7.4% seen once. The CDR3 is made up of 16 amino acids. V was clipped by 1 base and J by 7 bases; unmatched bases: 9. Germline V gene sequence: CDR1 SGHVS, CDR2 FQNEAQ. Specified time point: pre-sensitization, week 0. As to treatment: therapeutic diphenylcyclopropenone sensitization with weekly scalp DPC. The rearrangement links TRBV7-8 to TRBJ2-1, with 8 bases that match TRBD2. This sequence was found in a man aged 18 to 29 with alopecia areata. Some clones in this sample may be carry-over from other donors' samples. This material consisted of whole blood, taken in connection with sensitization to the hapten diphenylcyclopropenone (DPC). The CDR3 loop is CASSLVPAGVINEQFF. The CDR3, as DNA: TGTGCCAGCAGCTTAGTTCCAGCGGGGGTCATTAATGAGCAGTTCTTC.